The T cell receptor beta chain described here comes from a study of T cell responses to AZD1222 COVID-19 vaccine. V was trimmed by 2 bases and J by 7 bases, leaving 19 bases between them. Germline V gene data show CDR1 as SGHNT and CDR2 as YYREEE (reference sequence). This CDR3 has 15 residues. Some clones are missing from TCRdb's copy, which holds only in-frame ones; the method was immunoSEQ multiplex PCR. In the table there are approximately 150,000 clones, roughly 92% of which are singletons. The TCR sequence derives from an adult who received the AZD1222 COVID-19 vaccine. J is TRBJ2-7 and V is TRBV5-4; D might be TRBD1 or TRBD2, each matching 6 bases. The material sequenced was peripheral blood, taken 28 days after the second AZD1222 dose. The CDR3 nucleotides read TGTGCCAGCAGCTTTAGGGGGGCGGGTTTGCGAGAGCAGTACTTC. This sequence encodes CASSFRGAGLREQYF.